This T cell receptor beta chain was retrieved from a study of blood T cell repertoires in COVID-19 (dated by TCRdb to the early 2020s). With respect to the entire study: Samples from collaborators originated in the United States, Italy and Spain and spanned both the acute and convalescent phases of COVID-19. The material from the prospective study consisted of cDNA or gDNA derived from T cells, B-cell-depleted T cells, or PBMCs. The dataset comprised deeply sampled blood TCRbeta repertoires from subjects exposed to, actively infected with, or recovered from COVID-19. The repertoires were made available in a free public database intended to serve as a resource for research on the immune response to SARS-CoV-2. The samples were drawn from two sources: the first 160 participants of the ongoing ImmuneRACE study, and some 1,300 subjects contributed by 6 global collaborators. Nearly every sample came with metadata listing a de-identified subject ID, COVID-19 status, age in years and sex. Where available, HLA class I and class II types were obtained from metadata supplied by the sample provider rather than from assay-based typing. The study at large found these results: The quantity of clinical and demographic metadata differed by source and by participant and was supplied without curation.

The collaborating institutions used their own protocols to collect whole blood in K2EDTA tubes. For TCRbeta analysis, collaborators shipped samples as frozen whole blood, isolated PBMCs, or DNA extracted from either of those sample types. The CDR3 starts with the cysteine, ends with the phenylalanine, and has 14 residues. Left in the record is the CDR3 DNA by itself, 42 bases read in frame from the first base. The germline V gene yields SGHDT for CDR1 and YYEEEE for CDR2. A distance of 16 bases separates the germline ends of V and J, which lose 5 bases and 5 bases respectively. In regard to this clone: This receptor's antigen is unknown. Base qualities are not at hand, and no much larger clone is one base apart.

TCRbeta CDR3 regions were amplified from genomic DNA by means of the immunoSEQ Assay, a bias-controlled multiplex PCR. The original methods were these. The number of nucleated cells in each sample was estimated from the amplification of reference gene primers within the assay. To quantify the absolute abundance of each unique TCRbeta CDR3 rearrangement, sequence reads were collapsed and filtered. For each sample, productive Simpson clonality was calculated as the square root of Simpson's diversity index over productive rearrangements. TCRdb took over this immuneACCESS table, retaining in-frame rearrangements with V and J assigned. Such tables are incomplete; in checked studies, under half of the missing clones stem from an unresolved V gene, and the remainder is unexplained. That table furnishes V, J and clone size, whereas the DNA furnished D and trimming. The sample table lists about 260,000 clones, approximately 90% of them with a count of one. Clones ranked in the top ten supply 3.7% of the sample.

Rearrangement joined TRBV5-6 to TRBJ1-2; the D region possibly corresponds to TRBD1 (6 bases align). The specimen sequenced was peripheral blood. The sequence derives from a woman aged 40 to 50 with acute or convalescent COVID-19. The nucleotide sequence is TGTGCCAGCAGGTCCACAGGGATGAGTTATGGCTACACCTTC. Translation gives CASRSTGMSYGYTF. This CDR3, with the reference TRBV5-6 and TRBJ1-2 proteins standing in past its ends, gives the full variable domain DAGVTQSPTHLIKTRGQQVTLRCSPKSGHDTVSWYQQALGQGPQFIFQYYEEEERQRGNFPDRFSGHQFPNYSSELNVNALLLGDSALYLCASRSTGMSYGYTFGSGTRLTVV.